Listed here are 29 T cell receptor beta chains from one sample, sequenced in a study of CD8+CD57+ T cells in acquired aplastic anemia. Investigators profiled TCR beta VDJ and CDR3 from genomic DNA template. TCRdb re-called the reads through MiXCR, storing one row per CDR3 protein. The sample consists of under 250,000 distinct CDR3 sequences, 65% of them appearing once. Patients chosen for sequencing had CD8+CD57+ cells that had expanded, as shown by flow cytometry. Sequencing was done on a sample of sorted CD4+, CD8+, or CD8+CD57+ T cells (not recorded which) from PBMCs. Receptors were obtained from a human donor with aplastic anemia.

The J gene is TRBJ2-7, the V gene TRBV7-9; perhaps TRBD1 as D (6 bases). Per germline, CDR1 SEHNR and CDR2 FQNEAQ (reference sequence). The CDR3 has 14 residues. V shed 5 bases and J shed 4 bases, with 15 bases lying between them. This CDR3 reads CASSHGTQLYEQYF. CDR3 DNA sequence: TGTGCCAGCAGCCACGGGACACAACTTTACGAGCAGTACTTC.

This rearrangement joins TRBV7-2 to TRBJ1-6; D is unresolved. Between the trimmed V and J ends, which lost 0 bases and 3 bases, there was a span of 9 bases. The CDR3 runs to 16 residues. CDR1 is SGHTA, CDR2 FQGNSA, per germline. The CDR3 loop reads CASSLASGSYNSPLHF. Written as DNA, the CDR3 is TGTGCCAGCAGCTTAGCCAGTGGAAGCTATAATTCACCCCTCCACTTT.

J is TRBJ1-2 and V is TRBV7-9, with 7 bases fitting TRBD1. This CDR3 is 16 amino acids long. V dropped 5 bases and J dropped 7; count of bases not matched to a gene: 16. From germline, CDR1 is SEHNR and CDR2 FQNEAQ (reference sequence). CDR3 nucleotide sequence: TGTGCCAGCAGCCCTCGACAGGGCCAGGCCGCGACTGGCTACACCTTC. It encodes CASSPRQGQAATGYTF. Supplemented by reference TRBV7-9 and TRBJ1-2, the full variable domain reads DTGVSQNPRHKITKRGQNVTFRCDPISEHNRLYWYRQTLGQGPEFLTYFQNEAQLEKSRLLSDRFSAERPKGSFSTLEIQRTEQGDSAMYLCASSPRQGQAATGYTFGSGTRLTVV.

This clonotype has just a few counts. The V gene is TRBV7-9, the J gene TRBJ2-1; D gene uncertain. The CDR3 has 11 residues. Looked up from germline, CDR1 is SEHNR and CDR2 is FQNEAQ (reference sequence). V shed 3 bases and J shed 8 bases, with 5 bases lying between them. DNA of the CDR3: TGTGCCAGCAGCTTTACGGATGAGCAGTTCTTC. Translated: CASSFTDEQFF.

The chain links TRBV20-1 to TRBJ1-2; 7 bases fit TRBD1. This CDR3 region has 14 residues. The germline gives CDR1 DFQATT, CDR2 SNEGSKA (reference sequence). Trimming removed 4 bases from V and 0 bases from J; junction bases left unmatched: 5. Written as DNA, the CDR3 is TGCAGTGCTAAAAGAGGGGGCGCTAACTATGGCTACACCTTC. Its translation is CSAKRGGANYGYTF.

The rearrangement uses TRBV20-1 and TRBJ2-3; a possible D gene is TRBD2 (6 bases). The germline V and J ends were trimmed by 0 bases and 0 bases, with 10 bases remaining between them. Germline loops: CDR1 DFQATT, CDR2 SNEGSKA (reference sequence). The CDR3 has 15 amino acids. The CDR3 is CSARDPSVSTDTQYF. The CDR3, as DNA: TGCAGTGCTAGAGACCCTAGCGTCAGCACAGATACGCAGTATTTT.

The rearrangement joins TRBV27 to TRBJ2-3; possible D gene TRBD1, 6 bases. CDR3 length: 15 amino acids. Trimming cost V 3 bases and J 2 bases, with 12 bases left between them. Germline CDR1 reads MNHEY; CDR2 reads SMNVEV (reference sequence). CDR3 residues: CASSFRQAHTDTQYF. The DNA of the CDR3 is TGTGCCAGCAGTTTCAGACAGGCCCACACAGATACGCAGTATTTT.

This chain links TRBV20-1 with TRBJ2-5; 10 bases fit TRBD1. Looked up from germline, CDR1 is DFQATT and CDR2 is SNEGSKA (reference sequence). The length of the CDR3 is 14 residues. J gave up 7 bases and V 3 bases, and 8 bases lay outside the gene matches. The DNA for the CDR3 is TGCAGTGCTAGTAGGACAGGGGGTAGTGGGACCCAGTACTTC. Encoded protein: CSASRTGGSGTQYF.

The V call is TRBV5-1, the J call TRBJ2-2; 10 nucleotides agree with TRBD1. The CDR3 totals 15 residues. The germline gives CDR1 SGHRS, CDR2 YFSETQ. J was trimmed by 4 bases and V by 4 bases; bases with no gene match: 4. CDR3 nucleotide sequence: TGCGCCAGCAGCATAGGACAGGGGGGCACCGGGGAGCTGTTTTTT. Residues: CASSIGQGGTGELFF.

As for this clonotype: A much larger clone lies a single base off, so this may be a read error. CDR3 coding DNA: TGTGCCAGCAGCCAATTGGGTGAAAAACTGCTTTTT. Protein product: CASSQLGEKLLF. The chain is built from TRBV5-5 and TRBJ1-4; no reliable D call. Germline lookup yields CDR1 SGHKS and CDR2 YYEKEE (reference sequence). This CDR3 is 12 amino acids long.

This clonotype was counted many times. The gene calls are TRBV29-1 and TRBJ1-4, with unresolved D. This CDR3 spans 16 amino acids. Germline lookup yields CDR1 SQVTM and CDR2 ANQGSEA. Trimming cost V 4 bases and J 0 bases, with 15 bases left between them. The CDR3 reads CSVGLSSGATNEKLFF. DNA for the CDR3: TGCAGCGTTGGACTTTCCTCCGGCGCAACTAATGAAAAACTGTTTTTT.

V gene TRBV9 combines with J gene TRBJ2-3; 7 nucleotides line up with TRBD1. This CDR3 is 14 amino acids long. The V segment lost 3 bases and the J segment 3 bases; nucleotides outside the gene matches: 4. From germline, CDR1 is SGDLS and CDR2 YYNGEE. The CDR3 spells CASSDKTGTDTQYF. The CDR3 DNA sequence: TGTGCCAGCAGCGATAAGACAGGGACAGATACGCAGTATTTT. Combining the CDR3 with reference TRBV9 and TRBJ2-3 gives the whole variable domain DSGVTQTPKHLITATGQRVTLRCSPRSGDLSVYWYQQSLDQGLQFLIQYYNGEERAKGNILERFSAQQFPDLHSELNLSSLELGDSALYFCASSDKTGTDTQYFGPGTRLTVL.

This clonotype was found once. The rearrangement joins TRBV12-3 or TRBV12-4 to TRBJ2-7; D is tentatively TRBD1 or TRBD2 (6 bases each). There are 17 residues in the CDR3. Trimming took off 5 bases at V and 0 bases at J, with 20 bases between the two ends. This CDR3 is CASSLSSVADSSYEQYF. As DNA, the CDR3 is TGTGCCAGCAGTCTTAGCAGCGTAGCGGACAGCTCCTACGAGCAGTACTTC.

The sample holds many counts of this clonotype. A read error is likely, as this CDR3 ends without the conserved phenylalanine or tryptophan. The gene calls are TRBV7-9 and TRBJ2-6; D uncertain. This CDR3 region has 15 residues. The V gene's germline CDR1 is SEHNR and CDR2 FQNEAQ (reference sequence). The V end lost 4 bases, the J end lost 4 bases, and 11 bases lay between the germline ends. CDR3 protein: CASSYGPIGANVLTS. DNA for the CDR3: TGTGCCAGCAGCTATGGACCGATAGGGGCCAACGTCCTGACTTCC.

This clonotype was seen many times. J is TRBJ1-5 and V is TRBV10-3, with unresolved D. The CDR3 is made up of 14 amino acids. V was clipped by 0 bases and J by 5 bases, with 8 bases between them. Germline V gene sequence: CDR1 ENHRY, CDR2 SYGVKD. The CDR3 DNA reads TGTGCCATCAGTGAGTCTAGTCGTGATCAGCCCCAGCATTTT. This gives the protein CAISESSRDQPQHF.

This clonotype appeared a few times. The chain employs TRBV7-9 and TRBJ1-5; D is undetermined. The V end was cut by 5 bases, the J end by 4 bases, with 9 bases between. The CDR3 loop spans 13 amino acids. Germline-derived CDR1 and CDR2 are SEHNR and FQNEAQ (reference sequence). The CDR3 DNA sequence: TGTGCCAGCAGCATACTAGAAAATCAGCCCCAGCATTTT. Translation gives CASSILENQPQHF.

This clonotype was observed a handful of times. This chain uses TRBV20-1 with TRBJ2-7; 12 nucleotides match TRBD2. This CDR3 is built from 14 residues. J gave up 1 base and V 6 bases, and 4 bases lay outside the gene matches. In germline, CDR1 is DFQATT, CDR2 SNEGSKA (reference sequence). The CDR3 here is CSAPTSGGSYEQYF. DNA for the CDR3: TGCAGTGCGCCTACTAGCGGGGGGTCCTACGAGCAGTACTTC.

This chain uses TRBV12-3 or TRBV12-4 with TRBJ1-1; D is undetermined. The CDR3 runs to 13 residues. V lost 0 bases and J lost 1, with 3 bases in between. As DNA, the CDR3 is TGTGCCAGCAGTTTAGCGAGGAACACTGAAGCTTTCTTT. This sequence encodes CASSLARNTEAFF.

This clonotype was seen only once. The chain employs TRBV5-1 and TRBJ2-7; TRBD2 matches at 12 bases. V was clipped by 1 base and J by 7 bases; unmatched bases: 6. Germline CDR1 SGHRS, CDR2 YFSETQ. This CDR3 contains 15 residues. CDR3: CASSLRLAGASEQYF. In DNA form, the CDR3 reads TGCGCCAGCAGCTTGAGACTAGCGGGGGCCTCTGAGCAGTACTTC.

This clonotype was recorded only once. The V and J genes are TRBV19 and TRBJ1-3; possible D gene TRBD1, 5 bases. The V end lost 4 bases, the J end lost 2 bases, and 15 bases lay between the germline ends. CDR3 length equals 16 residues. Germline lookup yields CDR1 LNHDA and CDR2 SQIVND (reference sequence). The CDR3 DNA reads TGTGCCAGTAGTAACAGGATCAGGATTGCTGGAAACACCATATATTTT. It encodes CASSNRIRIAGNTIYF.

The rearrangement joins TRBV12-3 or TRBV12-4 to TRBJ2-7, with 9 positions matching TRBD1. This CDR3 spans 15 amino acids. V was pared by 1 base and J by 3 bases, with 4 bases of the junction left unmatched. In DNA form, the CDR3 reads TGTGCCAGCAGTTTAGGGACAGGGGCAAACTACGAGCAGTACTTC. Its translation: CASSLGTGANYEQYF.

This chain connects TRBV14 to TRBJ2-5, with 12 bases matching TRBD2. The V gene end was trimmed by 1 base and the J gene end by 5 bases; junction bases not matched to a gene: 11. The germline V gene encodes CDR1 SGHDN and CDR2 FVKESK. This CDR3 has 18 amino acids. DNA of the CDR3: TGTGCCAGCAGCCAAGCGGAACTAGCGGGGGGCCGGTGGGAGACCCAGTACTTC. This encodes CASSQAELAGGRWETQYF.

This clonotype was seen once. This CDR3 reads CASSAPGPAGVTEAFF. The CDR3 DNA sequence: TGTGCCAGCAGTGCGCCGGGTCCTGCAGGGGTTACTGAAGCTTTCTTT. V is TRBV9 and J is TRBJ1-1, with D maybe TRBD1 (6 bases). Germline V gives CDR1 SGDLS, CDR2 YYNGEE. The CDR3 loop spans 16 amino acids. The V end lost 5 bases, the J end lost 5 bases, and 22 bases lay between the germline ends.

The V call is TRBV20-1, the J call TRBJ1-3; 9 bases map to TRBD1. Looked up from germline, CDR1 is DFQATT and CDR2 is SNEGSKA (reference sequence). There are 15 residues in the CDR3. The V segment lost 2 bases and the J segment 9 bases; nucleotides outside the gene matches: 11. The CDR3, as DNA: TGCAGTGCTAGACTTCCGGGACAGGGCTCGGGCACCATATATTTT. As protein: CSARLPGQGSGTIYF.

The table lists this clonotype with a few counts. The V call is TRBV14, the J call TRBJ1-1, with a weak D call TRBD1 (5 bases). The CDR3 spans 13 residues. Germline lookup yields CDR1 SGHDN and CDR2 FVKESK. Trimming left V 2 bases short and J 8 bases short, with 12 bases between. The CDR3 loop is CASSQSTRTEAFF. DNA for the CDR3: TGTGCCAGCAGCCAAAGCACCCGGACAGAAGCTTTCTTT.

As concerns this clonotype: One end of the junction does not line up with germline, which may come from a read error. The chain links TRBV25-1 to TRBJ1-1; possible D gene TRBD1, 5 bases. CDR3 size: 12 residues. Per the germline V gene, CDR1 is MGHDK and CDR2 is SYGVNS. The CDR3, as DNA: TGTGCCAGCACAGGGAGACAGTCTGAAGCTCTCTTT. It translates to CASTGRQSEALF. Together with reference TRBV25-1 and TRBJ1-1, the CDR3 gives the full variable domain: EADIYQTPRYLVIGTGKKITLECSQTMGHDKMYWYQQDPGMELHLIHYSYGVNSTEKGDLSSESTVSRIRTEHFPLTLESARPSHTSQYLCASTGRQSEALFGQGTRLTVV.

This chain uses TRBV4-3 with TRBJ2-3; D might be TRBD1 (6 bases). V was cut by 0 bases and J by 9 bases, with 10 bases left in between. The CDR3 extends over 13 amino acids. Per germline, CDR1 LGHNA and CDR2 YSLEER. CDR3 sequence (DNA): TGCGCCAGCAGCCAAGATGGCAGGGGAACGCAGTATTTT. It specifies CASSQDGRGTQYF.

This chain uses TRBV9 with TRBJ2-5; 7 nucleotides agree with TRBD2. The CDR3 runs 15 residues. Germline V gives CDR1 SGDLS, CDR2 YYNGEE. Germline trimming cut 0 bases from V and 5 bases from J; bases unmatched to any gene: 7. CDR3 sequence reads: CASSVGAGVGETQYF. The CDR3 DNA follows: TGTGCCAGCAGCGTAGGGGCGGGAGTCGGGGAGACCCAGTACTTC.

V and J are TRBV25-1 and TRBJ2-7; D gene ambiguous. V shed 1 base and J shed 3 bases, with 13 bases lying between them. The germline CDR1 and CDR2 sequences are MGHDK and SYGVNS. The CDR3 contains 15 residues. In DNA, the CDR3 is TGTGCCAGCAGTGAATCTAGGACCGGTAACTACGAGCAGTACTTC. Protein product: CASSESRTGNYEQYF.